These 9 T cell receptor beta chains were sequenced from one sample in a study of neoadjuvant nivolumab and ipilimumab in lung cancer. Libraries were prepared by immunoSEQ multiplex PCR; TCRdb keeps only in-frame clonotypes and omits some of them. This sample has 4,500 or so clones, with over 60% found just once. The material was adjacent normal lung tissue, obtained after neoadjuvant nivolumab, alone or with ipilimumab, at or shortly before surgery. The source is an adult with non-small cell lung cancer.

This clone was counted a few times. This chain uses TRBV27 with TRBJ1-3, with 12 bases identical to TRBD1. CDR3 length: 15 residues. The trim removed 6 bases at V and 3 bases at J, leaving 3 bases unmatched. CDR1 and CDR2 from the germline V gene are MNHEY and SMNVEV (reference sequence). The CDR3 DNA follows: TGTGCCAGCAGGGGGACAGGGGGCTTTGGAAACACCATATATTTT. Translated: CASRGTGGFGNTIYF.

This chain connects TRBV2 to TRBJ1-2, with D unclear. The CDR3 sequence is 13 residues long. Germline V gives CDR1 SNHLY, CDR2 FYNNEI. Trimming removed 2 bases at V and 6 bases at J, with 10 bases between. The CDR3 sequence is CASSERVRNGYTF. The CDR3 DNA is TGTGCCAGCAGTGAAAGAGTCCGCAATGGCTACACCTTC.

The rearrangement uses TRBV5-1 and TRBJ2-6, with D perhaps TRBD2 (5 bases). Trimming pared 1 base from V and 0 bases from J, leaving 11 bases between. The CDR3 consists of 17 residues. Germline V gives CDR1 SGHRS, CDR2 YFSETQ. CDR3 DNA sequence: TGCGCCAGCAGCTTGTCAGAGGGCAACTCTGGGGCCAACGTCCTGACTTTC. It is translated as CASSLSEGNSGANVLTF.

The V and J genes are TRBV2 and TRBJ1-1; D is perhaps TRBD1 (6 bases). This CDR3 spans 16 amino acids. Germline V gives CDR1 SNHLY, CDR2 FYNNEI. V lost 4 bases and J 4 bases, leaving 19 bases between the germline ends. Written as DNA, the CDR3 is TGTGCCAGCAGTGTGGGCGAGGGCAGGGGAGGCACTGAAGCTTTCTTT. It encodes CASSVGEGRGGTEAFF.

J is TRBJ1-1 and V is TRBV28; D is unclear. The CDR3 extends over 13 amino acids. V was trimmed by 2 bases and J by 4 bases, leaving 8 bases between them. CDR1 is MDHEN and CDR2 is SYDVKM in the germline V gene. This CDR3 reads CASSLIKGTEAFF. The CDR3 region has the DNA TGTGCCAGCAGTTTAATAAAGGGCACTGAAGCTTTCTTT. Complete variable domain (other parts from reference TRBV28 and TRBJ1-1): DVKVTQSSRYLVKRTGEKVFLECVQDMDHENMFWYRQDPGLGLRLIYFSYDVKMKEKGDIPEGYSVSREKKERFSLILESASTNQTSMYLCASSLIKGTEAFFGQGTRLTVV.

The chain carries TRBV4-3 and TRBJ2-7; 12 bases are a match to TRBD2. Germline V gene sequence: CDR1 LGHNA, CDR2 YSLEER. V was pared by 2 bases and J by 4 bases, with 3 bases of the junction left unmatched. CDR3 length: 15 residues. The CDR3 coding sequence is TGCGCCAGCAGCCAACTAGCGGGGGGGAATTACGAGCAGTACTTC. Residues: CASSQLAGGNYEQYF.

This rearrangement joins TRBV6-1 to TRBJ2-1; 11 bases fit TRBD2. Germline V gene sequence: CDR1 MNHNS, CDR2 SASEGT. The CDR3 covers 16 residues. After removal of 3 bases from V and 9 bases from J, the junction contained 10 bases not matched to a gene. CDR3 loop: CASSEGSGGAAFEQFF. DNA for the CDR3: TGTGCCAGCAGTGAGGGTAGCGGGGGGGCGGCCTTTGAGCAGTTCTTC.

The chain couples TRBV7-2 to TRBJ2-3; weak D call: TRBD2 (7 bases). The CDR3 length is 17 residues. Trimming stripped 2 bases from V and 3 bases from J, with 18 bases between. Germline CDR1 and CDR2: SGHTA and FQGNSA. CDR3 sequence reads: CASSLNSLRGRTDTQYF. Written as DNA, the CDR3 is TGTGCCAGCAGCTTAAACAGTTTGCGGGGGCGGACAGATACGCAGTATTTT.

The V and J genes are TRBV5-8 and TRBJ2-2; 8 nucleotides line up with TRBD2. The CDR3 runs to 12 residues. Germline V gives CDR1 SGHTS, CDR2 YDEGEE. CDR3 amino acids: CANTSGPGELFF. The CDR3 region has the DNA TGTGCTAACACTAGCGGCCCCGGGGAGCTGTTTTTT. Supplemented by reference TRBV5-8 and TRBJ2-2, the full variable domain reads EAGVTQSPTHLIKTRGQQATLRCSPISGHTSVYWYQQALGLGLQFLLWYDEGEERNRGNFPPRFSGRQFPNYSSELNVNALELEDSALYLCANTSGPGELFFGEGSRLTVL.